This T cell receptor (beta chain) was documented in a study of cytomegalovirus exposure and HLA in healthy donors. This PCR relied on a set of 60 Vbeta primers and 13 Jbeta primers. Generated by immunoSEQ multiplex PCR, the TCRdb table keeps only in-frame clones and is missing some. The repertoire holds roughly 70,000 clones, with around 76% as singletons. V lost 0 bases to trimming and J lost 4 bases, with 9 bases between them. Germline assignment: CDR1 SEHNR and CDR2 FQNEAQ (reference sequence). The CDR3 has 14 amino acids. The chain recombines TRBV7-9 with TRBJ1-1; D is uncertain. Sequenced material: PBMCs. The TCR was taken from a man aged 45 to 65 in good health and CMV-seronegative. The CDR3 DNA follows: TGTGCCAGCAGCTTAGCGCTAGGCAGCACTGAAGCTTTCTTT. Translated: CASSLALGSTEAFF.